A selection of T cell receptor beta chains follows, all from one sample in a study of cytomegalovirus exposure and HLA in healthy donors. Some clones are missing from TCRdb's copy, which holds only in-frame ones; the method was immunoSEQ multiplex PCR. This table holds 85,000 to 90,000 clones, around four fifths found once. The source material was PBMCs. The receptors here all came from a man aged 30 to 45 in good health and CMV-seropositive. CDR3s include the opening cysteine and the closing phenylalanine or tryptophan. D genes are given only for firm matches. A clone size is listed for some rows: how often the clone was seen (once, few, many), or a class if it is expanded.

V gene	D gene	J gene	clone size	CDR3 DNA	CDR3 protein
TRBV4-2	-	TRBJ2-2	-	TGTGCCAGCAGCCAAGCATCGTGGGACTCGAACACCGGGGAGCTGTTTTTT	CASSQASWDSNTGELFF
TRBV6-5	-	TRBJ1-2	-	TGTGCCAGCAGTGCCTTAGGACAGTTCCTCTATGGCTACACCTTC	CASSALGQFLYGYTF
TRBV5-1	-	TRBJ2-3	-	TGCGCCAGCTACGGAGGGGGGGCGTTAGATACGCAGTATTTT	CASYGGGALDTQYF
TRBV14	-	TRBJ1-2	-	TGTGCCAGCAGCCAAGATTACGGAGGGGTCTATGGCTACACCTTC	CASSQDYGGVYGYTF
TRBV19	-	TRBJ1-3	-	TGTGCCAGTAGTATAGGAACCGGGAGTGGAAACACCATATATTTT	CASSIGTGSGNTIYF
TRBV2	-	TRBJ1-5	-	TGTGCCAGCTTCCGGGACTCAGGCCAGCCCCAGCATTTT	CASFRDSGQPQHF
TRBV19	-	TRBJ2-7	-	TGTGCCAGTGGTCCCGGATCGGGCGAGCAGTACTTC	CASGPGSGEQYF
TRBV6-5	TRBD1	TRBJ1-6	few	TGTGCCAGCAGTGAAGGGACAGAGAATTCACCCCTCCACTTT	CASSEGTENSPLHF
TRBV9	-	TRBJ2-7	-	TGTGCCAGCAGCGTGTCCCCCCGGGGATACGAGCAGTACTTC	CASSVSPRGYEQYF
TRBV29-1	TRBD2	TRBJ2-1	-	TGCAGCGCGAAACAGCGGGGGGGTTACAATGAGCAGTTCTTC	CSAKQRGGYNEQFF
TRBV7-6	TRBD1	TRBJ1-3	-	TGTGCCAGCAGCTCAACAGGGGATGGAAACACCATATATTTT	CASSSTGDGNTIYF
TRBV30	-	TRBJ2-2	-	TGTGCCTGGACGGCGGGGGCCGCGAACACCGGGGAGCTGTTTTTT	CAWTAGAANTGELFF
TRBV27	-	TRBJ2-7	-	TGTGCCAGCAGGCCCTGGACAGACGACAACCACGAGCAGTACTTC	CASRPWTDDNHEQYF
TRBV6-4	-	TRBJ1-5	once	TGTGCCAGCAAGATCTGGGGGGGCTATAGCAATCAGCCCCAGCATTTT	CASKIWGGYSNQPQHF
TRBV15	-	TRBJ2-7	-	TGTGCCACCAGCATGACGGGGTTCTCCTACGAGCAGTACTTC	CATSMTGFSYEQYF
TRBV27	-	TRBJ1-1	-	TGTGCCAGCAGTTTATCGTTGGAGACGAGACGGTTCTTT	CASSLSLETRRFF
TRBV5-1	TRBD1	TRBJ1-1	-	TGCGCCAGCAGCTTTTCAACAGGGGTGAACACTGAAGCTTTCTTT	CASSFSTGVNTEAFF
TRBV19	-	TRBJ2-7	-	TGTGCCAGTAGTATCTCCAGGGAACGGGGGGCCGAGCAGTACTTC	CASSISRERGAEQYF
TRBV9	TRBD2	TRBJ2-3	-	TGTGCCAGCAGCGTGGACGATAGCGGGGGGCCCCAAGATACGCAGTATTTT	CASSVDDSGGPQDTQYF
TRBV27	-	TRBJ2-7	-	TGTGCCAGCAGTTTGGGGGGAAGGGCCTACGAGCAGTACTTC	CASSLGGRAYEQYF
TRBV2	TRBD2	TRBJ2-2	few	TGTGCCAGCAGAAACGCCAATACAGCGGGGGCGGGCACCGGGGAGCTGTTTTTT	CASRNANTAGAGTGELFF
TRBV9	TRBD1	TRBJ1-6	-	TGTGCCAGCAGCGCAGGGACAGGGCACAATTCACCCCTCCACTTT	CASSAGTGHNSPLHF
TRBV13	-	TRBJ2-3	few	TGTGCCAGCAGCGCGAGGAGCACAGATACGCAGTATTTT	CASSARSTDTQYF
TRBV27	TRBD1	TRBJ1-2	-	TGTGCCAGCAGTACACAGGGGGCGATCAAGGATGGCTACACCTTC	CASSTQGAIKDGYTF
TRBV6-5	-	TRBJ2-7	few	TGTGCCAGCAGTTACTCAGAGACTAGTAACGAGCAGTACTTC	CASSYSETSNEQYF
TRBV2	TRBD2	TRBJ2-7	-	TGTGCCAGCACCCCGGGACTAGCGGGGGGGCACGAGCAGTACTTC	CASTPGLAGGHEQYF
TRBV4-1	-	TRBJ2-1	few	TGCGCCAGCAGCCAAGGCACCGGGACACTATACAATGAGCAGTTCTTC	CASSQGTGTLYNEQFF
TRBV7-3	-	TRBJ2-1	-	TGTGCCAGCAGCTCGTTACAGGGAGGGGTTTACAATGAGCAGTTCTTC	CASSSLQGGVYNEQFF
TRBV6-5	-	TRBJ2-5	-	TGTGCCAGCAGTACCGAGAAGGGGGCCCAGTACTTC	CASSTEKGAQYF
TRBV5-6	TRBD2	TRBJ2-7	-	TGTGCCAGCAGCCCGGGACTAGCGGGGGGATACGAGCAGTACTTC	CASSPGLAGGYEQYF
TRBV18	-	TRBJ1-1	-	TGTGCCAGCCGTTCATCACAGCGGAAAGATAACACTGAAGCTTTCTTT	CASRSSQRKDNTEAFF
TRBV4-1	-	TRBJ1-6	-	TGCGCCAGCAGCCAAGTTGGACTGGGTTCACCCCTCCACTTT	CASSQVGLGSPLHF
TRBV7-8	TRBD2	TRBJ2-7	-	TGTGCCAGCAGCTTGGGTCCCGGGACTAGCGGCTACGAGCAGTACTTC	CASSLGPGTSGYEQYF
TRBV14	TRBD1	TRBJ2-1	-	TGTGCCAGCAGCCTCGGGACAGCCTACAATGAGCAGTTCTTC	CASSLGTAYNEQFF
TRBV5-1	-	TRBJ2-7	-	TGCGCCAGCAGCTTGGTTGGGGGCATGTCTTCCTACGAGCAGTACTTC	CASSLVGGMSSYEQYF
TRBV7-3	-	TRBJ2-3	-	TGTGCCAGCAGCCACCCGGAGTCACTAGATACGCAGTATTTT	CASSHPESLDTQYF
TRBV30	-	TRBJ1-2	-	TGTGCCTGGAGTTCCCAAGCGTATGGCTACACCTTC	CAWSSQAYGYTF
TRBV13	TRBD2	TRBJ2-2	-	TGTGCCAGCAGCTCGGGACTAGCGGGGGCCTTGAACACCGGGGAGCTGTTTTTT	CASSSGLAGALNTGELFF
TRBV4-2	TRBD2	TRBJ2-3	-	TGTGCCAGCAGCCAAGATCTAGGTTTTGCGGGGGGGCTTGCAGATACGCAGTATTTT	CASSQDLGFAGGLADTQYF
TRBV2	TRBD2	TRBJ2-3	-	TGTGCCAGCAGGGCCGGACTAGCGGGTATGGCAGATACGCAGTATTTT	CASRAGLAGMADTQYF
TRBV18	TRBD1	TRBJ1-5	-	TGTGCCAGCTCACCGTCTACAGGGGAGAGGCCCCAGCATTTT	CASSPSTGERPQHF
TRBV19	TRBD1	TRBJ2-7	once	TGTGCCAGTAGTCCCCTTCGGACAGGGAGATCCTACGAGCAGTACTTC	CASSPLRTGRSYEQYF